Listed below are T cell receptor beta chains from one sample, sequenced in a study of control samples from healthy donors and cancer patients. Sequencing was performed with immunoSEQ multiplex PCR; in TCRdb, only in-frame clones are kept and a portion is missing. The data contain approximately 90,000 clones, more than 75% of them seen just once; the ten biggest clones take up approximately 2.1%. The sample consisted of blood. These receptors originate from a woman aged 40 to 49 in good health. Each CDR3 is given with its conserved first and last residue. The D gene is left open where the match is weak. Size is stated for part of the rows, as once, few or many counts, or as a class when the clone is expanded.

j_gene | abundance | d_gene | v_gene | CDR3nt | CDR3aa
TRBJ1-5 | . | . | TRBV21-1 | TGTGCCAGCTGCCCTGGGGGGGCTAAAAGAAAGCCCCAGCATTTT | CASCPGGAKRKPQHF
TRBJ1-3 | . | . | TRBV27 | TGTGCCAGCAGTCCCGGCACCCAGATCTCTGGAAACACCATATATTTT | CASSPGTQISGNTIYF
TRBJ2-5 | . | TRBD1 | TRBV2 | TGTGCCAGCAGCGAAGGGGGCGGAGAGACCCAGTACTTC | CASSEGGGETQYF
TRBJ2-1 | . | TRBD1 | TRBV7-9 | TGTGCCAGCAGCTTCCCTAAGACCGGGACAGGTAACTACAATGAGCAGTTCTTC | CASSFPKTGTGNYNEQFF
TRBJ2-6 | . | . | TRBV6-5 | TGTGCCAGCAGCGGCTTTATCTCTGGGGCCAACGTCCTGACTTTC | CASSGFISGANVLTF
TRBJ1-2 | once | TRBD1 | TRBV2 | TGTGCCAGCAGTGAGACAGGGTTTGGCTACACCTTC | CASSETGFGYTF
TRBJ2-2 | . | TRBD1 | TRBV9 | TGTGCCAGCAGCGTAGGGACAGGGGTTTACGGGGAGCTGTTTTTT | CASSVGTGVYGELFF
TRBJ2-4 | . | TRBD1 | TRBV30 | TGTGCCTGGAGACAGGGGTCAAAAAACATTCAGTACTTC | CAWRQGSKNIQYF
TRBJ1-1 | . | . | TRBV12-5 | TGTGCTAGTGGTTTGGTAAGTACGTCATTGATCTCCACAGCACAGATCATGAACACTGAAGCTTTCTTT | CASGLVSTSLISTAQIMNTEAFF
TRBJ2-3 | . | TRBD2 | TRBV10-2 | TGCGCCAGCAGTTTGGGACTAGCGGGGGGGCAAGATACGCAGTATTTT | CASSLGLAGGQDTQYF
TRBJ2-7 | . | TRBD1 | TRBV19 | TGTGCCAGTAGTCTCAGACAGGGGCTAGGCTACGAGCAGTACTTC | CASSLRQGLGYEQYF
TRBJ1-1 | . | TRBD1 | TRBV11-3 | TGTGCCAGCAGTCTGAGCAGGGGGGGGAACACTGAAGCTTTCTTT | CASSLSRGGNTEAFF
TRBJ2-1 | . | TRBD2 | TRBV19 | TGTGCCAGTAGTAGTTCGGGACTAGCGGACTACAATGAGCAGTTCTTC | CASSSSGLADYNEQFF